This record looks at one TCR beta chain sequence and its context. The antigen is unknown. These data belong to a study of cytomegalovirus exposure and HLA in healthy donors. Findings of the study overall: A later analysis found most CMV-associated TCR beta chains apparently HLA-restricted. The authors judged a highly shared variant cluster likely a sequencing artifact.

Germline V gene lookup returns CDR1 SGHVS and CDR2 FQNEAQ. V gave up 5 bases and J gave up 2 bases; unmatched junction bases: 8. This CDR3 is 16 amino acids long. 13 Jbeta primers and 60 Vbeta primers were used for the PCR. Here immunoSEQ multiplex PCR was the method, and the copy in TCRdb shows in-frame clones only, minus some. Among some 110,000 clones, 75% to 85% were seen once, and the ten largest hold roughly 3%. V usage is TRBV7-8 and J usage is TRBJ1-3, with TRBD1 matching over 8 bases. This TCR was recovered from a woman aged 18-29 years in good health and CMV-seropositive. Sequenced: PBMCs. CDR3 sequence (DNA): TGTGCCAGCAGCACCCGACAGGGGACAGCTGGAAACACCATATATTTT. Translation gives CASSTRQGTAGNTIYF.